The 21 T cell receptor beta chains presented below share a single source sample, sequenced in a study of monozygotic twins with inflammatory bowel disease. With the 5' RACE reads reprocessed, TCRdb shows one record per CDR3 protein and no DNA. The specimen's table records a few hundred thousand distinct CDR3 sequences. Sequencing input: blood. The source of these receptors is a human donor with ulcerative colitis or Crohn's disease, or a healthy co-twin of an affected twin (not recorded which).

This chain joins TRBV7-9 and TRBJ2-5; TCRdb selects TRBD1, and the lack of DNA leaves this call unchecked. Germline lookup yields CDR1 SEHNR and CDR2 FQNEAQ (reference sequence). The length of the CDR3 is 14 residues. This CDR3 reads CASREGALRETQYF. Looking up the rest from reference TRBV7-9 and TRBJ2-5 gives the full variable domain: DTGVSQNPRHKITKRGQNVTFRCDPISEHNRLYWYRQTLGQGPEFLTYFQNEAQLEKSRLLSDRFSAERPKGSFSTLEIQRTEQGDSAMYLCASREGALRETQYFGPGTRLLVL.

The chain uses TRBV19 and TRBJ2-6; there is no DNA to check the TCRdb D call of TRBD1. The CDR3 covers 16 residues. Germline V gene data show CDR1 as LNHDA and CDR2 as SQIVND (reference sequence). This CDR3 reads CASNEGAISGANVLTF.

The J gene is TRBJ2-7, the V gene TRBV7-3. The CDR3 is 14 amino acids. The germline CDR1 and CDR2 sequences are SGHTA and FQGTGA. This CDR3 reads CASSVGLGNYEQYF.

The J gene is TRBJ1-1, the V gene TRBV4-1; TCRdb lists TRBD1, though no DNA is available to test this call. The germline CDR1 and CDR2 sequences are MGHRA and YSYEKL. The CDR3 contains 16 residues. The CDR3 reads CASSQRGQGPNTEAFF.

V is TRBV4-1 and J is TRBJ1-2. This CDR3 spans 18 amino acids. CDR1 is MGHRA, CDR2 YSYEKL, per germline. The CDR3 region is CASSQGENSLIISYGYTF.

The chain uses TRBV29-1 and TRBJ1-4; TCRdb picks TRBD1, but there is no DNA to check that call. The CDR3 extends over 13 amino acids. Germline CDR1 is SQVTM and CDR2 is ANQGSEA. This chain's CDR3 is CSAQDRVEEKLFF.

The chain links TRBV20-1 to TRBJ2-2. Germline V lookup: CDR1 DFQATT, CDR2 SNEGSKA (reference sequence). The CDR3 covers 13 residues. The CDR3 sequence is CSARGQQIGELFF.

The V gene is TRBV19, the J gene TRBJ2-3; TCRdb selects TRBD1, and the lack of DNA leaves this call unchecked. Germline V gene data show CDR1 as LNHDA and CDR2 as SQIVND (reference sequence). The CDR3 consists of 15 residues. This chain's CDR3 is CASRSWGASTDTQYF.

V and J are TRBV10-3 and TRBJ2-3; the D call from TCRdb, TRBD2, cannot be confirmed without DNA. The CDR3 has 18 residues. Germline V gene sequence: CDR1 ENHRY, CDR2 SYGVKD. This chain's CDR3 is CATEGLAGGKGGTDTQYF.

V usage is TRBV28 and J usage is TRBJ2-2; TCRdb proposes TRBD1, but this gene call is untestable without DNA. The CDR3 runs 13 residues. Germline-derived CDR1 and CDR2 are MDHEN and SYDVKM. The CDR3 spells CASSSTGTGELFF.

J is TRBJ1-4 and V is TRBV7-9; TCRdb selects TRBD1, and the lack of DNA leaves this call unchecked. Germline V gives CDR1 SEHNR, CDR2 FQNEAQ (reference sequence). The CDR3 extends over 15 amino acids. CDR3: CASSTPGQRSEKLFF.

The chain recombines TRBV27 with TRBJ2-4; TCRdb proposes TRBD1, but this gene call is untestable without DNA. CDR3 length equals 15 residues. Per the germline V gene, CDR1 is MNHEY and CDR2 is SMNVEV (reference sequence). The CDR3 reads CASGTGRLAKNIQYF.

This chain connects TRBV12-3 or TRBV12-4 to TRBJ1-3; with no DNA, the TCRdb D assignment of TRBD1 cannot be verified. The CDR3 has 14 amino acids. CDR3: CASMNRVNENTIYF.

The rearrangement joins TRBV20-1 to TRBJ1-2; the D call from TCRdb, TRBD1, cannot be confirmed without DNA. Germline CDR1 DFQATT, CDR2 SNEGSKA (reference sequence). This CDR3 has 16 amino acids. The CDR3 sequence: CSASLQGGWWDYGYTF.

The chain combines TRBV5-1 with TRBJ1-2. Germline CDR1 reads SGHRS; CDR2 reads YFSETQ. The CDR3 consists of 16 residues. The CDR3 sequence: CASSLDTGGQFYGYTF.

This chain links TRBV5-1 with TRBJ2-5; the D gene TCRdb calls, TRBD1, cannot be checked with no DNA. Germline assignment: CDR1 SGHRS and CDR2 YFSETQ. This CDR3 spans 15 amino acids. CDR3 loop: CASSQGQGMRETQYF. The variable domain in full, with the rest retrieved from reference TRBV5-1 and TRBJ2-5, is KAGVTQTPRYLIKTRGQQVTLSCSPISGHRSVSWYQQTPGQGLQFLFEYFSETQRNKGNFPGRFSGRQFSNSRSEMNVSTLELGDSALYLCASSQGQGMRETQYFGPGTRLLVL.

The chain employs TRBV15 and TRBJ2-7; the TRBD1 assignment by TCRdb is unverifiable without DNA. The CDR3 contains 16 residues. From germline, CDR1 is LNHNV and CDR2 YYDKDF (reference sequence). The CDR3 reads CATSIRPGQGFYEQYF.

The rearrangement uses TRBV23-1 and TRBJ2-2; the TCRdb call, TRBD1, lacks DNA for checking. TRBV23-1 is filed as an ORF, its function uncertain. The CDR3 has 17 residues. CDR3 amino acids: CASSQSIGGANTGELFF.

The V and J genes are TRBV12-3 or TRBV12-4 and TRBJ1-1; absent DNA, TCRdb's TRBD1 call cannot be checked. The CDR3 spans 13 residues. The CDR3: CASAGTGNTEAFF.

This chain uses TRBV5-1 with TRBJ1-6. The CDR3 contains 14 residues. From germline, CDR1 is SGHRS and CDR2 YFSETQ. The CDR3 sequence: CASRMGIVDSPLHF. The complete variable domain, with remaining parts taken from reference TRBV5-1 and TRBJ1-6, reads KAGVTQTPRYLIKTRGQQVTLSCSPISGHRSVSWYQQTPGQGLQFLFEYFSETQRNKGNFPGRFSGRQFSNSRSEMNVSTLELGDSALYLCASRMGIVDSPLHFGNGTRLTVT.

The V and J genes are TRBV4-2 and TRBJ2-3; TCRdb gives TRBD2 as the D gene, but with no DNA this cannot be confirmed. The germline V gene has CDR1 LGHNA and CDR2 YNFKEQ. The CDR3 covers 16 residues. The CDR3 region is CASSQESGPSGDTQYF.